Sequencing of this T cell receptor beta chain was carried out in a study of T-cell memory formation after mild COVID-19. General study points: Prior to infection, memory already included some responding clones, suggesting cross-reactive memory joined.

This CDR3 is 15 amino acids long. Trimming took off 4 bases at V and 1 base at J, with 14 bases between the two ends. The germline gives CDR1 SGHRS, CDR2 YFSETQ. About this clonotype itself: Its specificity is not known.

TCRdb fed the 5' RACE reads into MiXCR, producing one record per CDR3 protein. The sample comprises approximately 350,000 distinct CDR3 sequences, about 15% of which are singletons, and about 20% rests with the top ten. The chain combines TRBV5-1 with TRBJ1-1; D remains ambiguous. The specimen was PBMCs or a T cell subset sorted from them (not recorded which). This clonotype was sampled from a man in his late teens or twenties who had mild COVID-19 (a few samples of this study predate the infection). Cell type and time point are not known. CDR3 DNA sequence: TGCGCCAGCAGCGCGTGGACTGGCGGGAACACTGAAGCTTTCTTT. Translated: CASSAWTGGNTEAFF.